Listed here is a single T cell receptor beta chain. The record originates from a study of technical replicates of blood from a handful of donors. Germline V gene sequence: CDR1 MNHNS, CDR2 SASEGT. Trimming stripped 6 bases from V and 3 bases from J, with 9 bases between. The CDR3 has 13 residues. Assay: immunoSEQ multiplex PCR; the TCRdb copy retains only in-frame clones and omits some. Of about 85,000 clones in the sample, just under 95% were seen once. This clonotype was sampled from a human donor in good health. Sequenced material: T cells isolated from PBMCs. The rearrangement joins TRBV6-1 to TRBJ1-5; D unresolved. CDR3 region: CASSTVLNQPQHF. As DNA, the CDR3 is TGTGCCAGCAGCACAGTACTCAATCAGCCCCAGCATTTT.